Shown below are 24 T cell receptor beta chains from a single sample sequenced in a study of neurological immune-mediated disorders. A single record per CDR3 protein comes from TCRdb applying MiXCR to the 5' RACE reads. This table has roughly 38,000 distinct CDR3 sequences, 2.5% appearing once. Sequencing was carried out using PBMCs. These receptors came from a man aged 30 to 39 with multiple sclerosis.

This clonotype was seen many times. This chain uses TRBV21-1 with TRBJ2-5; TRBD2 reflects the table's D call only, with no check against the DNA. TRBV21-1 is a listed pseudogene. The CDR3 sequence is 15 residues long. Written as DNA, the CDR3 is TGTGCCAGCAGCGAGACTAGCGGGAGGGGTGAGACCCAGTACTTC. Amino acids: CASSETSGRGETQYF.

This clonotype was observed many times. The V and J genes are TRBV12-3 or TRBV12-4 and TRBJ1-1; perhaps TRBD1 as D (6 bases). This CDR3 has 15 residues. V was cut by 3 bases and J by 1 base, with 12 bases left in between. The CDR3 loop is CASSFNRQANTEAFF. CDR3 DNA sequence: TGTGCCAGCAGTTTTAACCGACAGGCGAACACTGAAGCTTTCTTT.

This chain uses TRBV27 with TRBJ1-6; TRBD1 aligns across 8 bases. The V segment lost 2 bases and the J segment 7 bases; nucleotides outside the gene matches: 7. The germline V gene has CDR1 MNHEY and CDR2 SMNVEV (reference sequence). The CDR3 is made up of 16 amino acids. In DNA, the CDR3 is TGTGCCAGCAGTTTACCCCAGGGGGCGGGGAATTCACCCCTCCACTTT. This codes for CASSLPQGAGNSPLHF.

This clonotype has a count of ten or more. The chain has TRBV12-3 or TRBV12-4 and TRBJ1-3; D gene ambiguous. V dropped 8 bases and J dropped 3 bases, with 5 bases sitting between them. The CDR3 is 11 residues long. The CDR3 DNA is TGTGCCAGCCGTATTGGAAACACCATATATTTT. Translated: CASRIGNTIYF.

This clonotype was observed many times. The rearrangement uses TRBV7-9 and TRBJ2-7; D is unclear. This CDR3 has 13 amino acids. V was clipped by 7 bases and J by 1 base, with 11 bases between them. Germline CDR1 reads SEHNR; CDR2 reads FQNEAQ (reference sequence). The CDR3, as DNA: TGTGCCAGCACGATGCAGGAGTCCTACGAGCAGTACTTC. Translating it yields CASTMQESYEQYF.

CDR3 in amino acids: CVTRRGRGTQYF. The CDR3 nucleotides read TGTGTCACTCGCAGGGGTCGAGGGACCCAGTACTTC. The J gene is TRBJ2-5, the V gene TRBV6-5; D possibly corresponds to TRBD1 (6 bases). The germline V gene has CDR1 MNHEY and CDR2 SVGAGI. CDR3 size: 12 residues.

This clonotype was recorded many times. The chain joins TRBV5-6 to TRBJ1-6, with D tentatively TRBD1 (6 bases). V lost 3 bases, J lost 9 bases, and 13 bases lay in between. CDR1 is SGHDT and CDR2 is YYEEEE in the germline V gene. This CDR3 is 14 amino acids long. This CDR3 reads CASSSDRFSSPLHF. The CDR3 coding sequence is TGTGCCAGCAGCTCTGACAGGTTCAGTTCACCCCTCCACTTT.

This clonotype was counted only a few times. This chain uses TRBV7-2 with TRBJ1-6; D not certain. The CDR3 contains 15 residues. Germline V gene sequence: CDR1 SGHTA, CDR2 FQGNSA. Trimming cost V 5 bases and J 8 bases, with 16 bases left between them. The CDR3 DNA reads as TGTGCCAGCAGCCTATCAGCAGAGGCGGATTCACCCCTCCACTTT. As protein: CASSLSAEADSPLHF.

This clonotype was counted many times. The chain employs TRBV5-1 and TRBJ2-3; D is unresolved. Germline CDR1 SGHRS, CDR2 YFSETQ. The CDR3 length is 17 residues. V lost 0 bases and J lost 2, with 16 bases in between. CDR3: CASSLDERTRYTDTQYF. The CDR3 DNA reads TGCGCCAGCAGCTTGGATGAGCGCACACGCTACACAGATACGCAGTATTTT.

There are many counts of this clonotype. This chain links TRBV5-1 with TRBJ1-4, with unresolved D. Germline V gene data show CDR1 as SGHRS and CDR2 as YFSETQ. The CDR3 covers 13 residues. Between the trimmed V and J ends, which lost 3 bases and 8 bases, there was a span of 11 bases. The CDR3 sequence is CASSSVKDEKLFF. CDR3 nucleotides: TGCGCCAGCAGCTCAGTCAAGGACGAAAAACTGTTTTTT.

The chain carries TRBV5-1 and TRBJ2-3; D uncertain. CDR1 and CDR2 from the germline V gene are SGHRS and YFSETQ. Between the trimmed V and J ends, which lost 4 bases and 5 bases, there was a span of 11 bases. The CDR3 extends over 13 amino acids. Here the CDR3 reads CASSVDGLDTQYF. In nucleotides, the CDR3 is TGCGCCAGCAGCGTGGACGGATTAGATACGCAGTATTTT.

This clonotype was seen at least ten times. This rearrangement joins TRBV20-1 to TRBJ2-5; 7 bases line up with TRBD1. The CDR3 contains 12 residues. Germline V gene data show CDR1 as DFQATT and CDR2 as SNEGSKA (reference sequence). V dropped 6 bases and J dropped 4; count of bases not matched to a gene: 5. Written as DNA, the CDR3 is TGCAGTGCAATACCAGGGGGAGAGACCCAGTACTTC. Its protein product is CSAIPGGETQYF.

This clonotype showed up many times. The chain links TRBV15 to TRBJ2-7, with 10 nucleotides matching TRBD1. V was clipped by 6 bases and J by 3 bases; unmatched bases: 5. This CDR3 region has 14 residues. From germline, CDR1 is LNHNV and CDR2 YYDKDF (reference sequence). CDR3 region: CATRNRDRGYEQYF. For the CDR3, the DNA is TGTGCCACCAGGAACCGGGACAGGGGCTACGAGCAGTACTTC. The full variable domain, with the rest looked up from reference TRBV15 and TRBJ2-7, is DAMVIQNPRYQVTQFGKPVTLSCSQTLNHNVMYWYQQKSSQAPKLLFHYYDKDFNNEADTPDNFQSRRPNTSFCFLDIRSPGLGDTAMYLCATRNRDRGYEQYFGPGTRLTVT.

This clonotype was observed at least ten times. The gene calls are TRBV20-1 and TRBJ1-2, with D hard to call. The CDR3 contains 13 residues. CDR1 is DFQATT and CDR2 is SNEGSKA in the germline V gene (reference sequence). Trimming took 2 bases from V and 7 from J, leaving 14 bases between them. The DNA for the CDR3 is TGCAGTGCTAGACAGTTGTCAATCGGTGGCTACACCTTC. Translation: CSARQLSIGGYTF.

V and J are TRBV19 and TRBJ2-1; unclear D gene. The germline V gene has CDR1 LNHDA and CDR2 SQIVND (reference sequence). Trimming cost V 3 bases and J 0 bases, with 12 bases left between them. The CDR3 is made up of 16 amino acids. The CDR3 DNA reads as TGTGCCAGTAGTATCTTGCAAGCCCCCTCCTACAATGAGCAGTTCTTC. The encoded protein is CASSILQAPSYNEQFF.

The sample holds many counts of this clonotype. This rearrangement joins TRBV6-4 to TRBJ2-2; 7 bases fit TRBD2. The CDR3 sequence is 14 residues long. V shed 0 bases, J shed 5 bases, and the junction held 0 bases outside the gene matches. Germline-derived CDR1 and CDR2 are MRHNA and SNTAGT. The CDR3 protein is CASSDSGGTGELFF. The CDR3 coding sequence is TGTGCCAGCAGTGACTCGGGGGGGACCGGGGAGCTGTTTTTT.

This clonotype appeared many times. The chain uses TRBV6-2 or TRBV6-3 and TRBJ1-5; the match to TRBD1 covers 7 bases. CDR1 and CDR2 (germline): MNHEY, SVGEGT. This CDR3 is built from 14 residues. Trimming at V came to 6 bases and at J to 2 bases, leaving 4 bases not matched to a gene. The CDR3 nucleotides read TGTGCCAGCAGAAAAGACAGGGGCAATCAGCCCCAGCATTTT. This encodes CASRKDRGNQPQHF.

The J gene is TRBJ2-7, the V gene TRBV5-1; 7 bases are a match to TRBD1. This CDR3 region has 15 residues. J was trimmed by 0 bases and V by 4 bases; bases with no gene match: 7. Germline V CDR1 and CDR2: SGHRS, YFSETQ. The CDR3 is CASSPGTDLSYEQYF. CDR3 in DNA: TGCGCCAGCAGCCCCGGGACAGACCTCTCCTACGAGCAGTACTTC.

This clonotype was detected a few times. The CDR3 DNA sequence: TGCAGTGCTAGAGTCGGCCGCCCGGGTTCACCCCTCCACTTT. Translating gives CSARVGRPGSPLHF. This chain links TRBV20-1 with TRBJ1-6; D is undetermined. V gave up 1 base and J gave up 9 bases, with 13 bases separating them. The CDR3 covers 14 residues. Germline V gene data show CDR1 as DFQATT and CDR2 as SNEGSKA (reference sequence).

This clonotype was detected ten times or more. This chain joins TRBV11-2 and TRBJ1-4; D not resolved. Germline lookup yields CDR1 SGHAT and CDR2 FQNNGV. Between the trimmed V and J ends, which lost 3 bases and 0 bases, there was a span of 5 bases. The CDR3 totals 14 residues. The CDR3 sequence is CASSFSATNEKLFF. The CDR3, as DNA: TGTGCCAGCAGCTTCAGTGCAACTAATGAAAAACTGTTTTTT. Complete variable domain (other parts from reference TRBV11-2 and TRBJ1-4): EAGVAQSPRYKIIEKRQSVAFWCNPISGHATLYWYQQILGQGPKLLIQFQNNGVVDDSQLPKDRFSAERLKGVDSTLKIQPAKLEDSAVYLCASSFSATNEKLFFGSGTQLSVL.

This clonotype occurred many times. CDR3 in DNA: TGCAGTGCTAGGGCTCAGGGTTCCTACGAGCAGTACTTC. This translates into CSARAQGSYEQYF. The V and J genes are TRBV20-1 and TRBJ2-7, with a weak D call TRBD1 (5 bases). Deletions cut 3 bases from V and 1 base from J, with 10 bases between. Per germline, CDR1 DFQATT and CDR2 SNEGSKA (reference sequence). This CDR3 is 13 amino acids long.

This clonotype was recorded many times. This chain uses TRBV20-1 with TRBJ2-3, with 8 bases aligning to TRBD2. The V gene's germline CDR1 is DFQATT and CDR2 SNEGSKA (reference sequence). V lost 1 base and J lost 2; bases outside the gene matches: 8. The CDR3 has 16 residues. This CDR3 is CSARAPGTRDTDTQYF. In nucleotides, the CDR3 is TGCAGTGCTAGAGCCCCAGGGACTAGAGACACAGATACGCAGTATTTT.

This clonotype was picked up many times. J is TRBJ2-5 and V is TRBV7-2; TRBD2 matches 10 bases. V was pared by 5 bases and J by 5 bases, with 8 bases of the junction left unmatched. The CDR3 extends over 15 amino acids. Germline CDR1 is SGHTA and CDR2 is FQGNSA. In DNA form, the CDR3 reads TGTGCCAGCAGCCCCTCTAGCGGGAGTGCGGAGACCCAGTACTTC. Protein product: CASSPSSGSAETQYF. The full variable domain, completed using reference TRBV7-2 and TRBJ2-5, is GAGVSQSPSNKVTEKGKDVELRCDPISGHTALYWYRQSLGQGLEFLIYFQGNSAPDKSGLPSDRFSAERTGGSVSTLTIQRTQQEDSAVYLCASSPSSGSAETQYFGPGTRLLVL.

This clonotype was found a few times. The chain uses TRBV10-2 and TRBJ2-7; TRBD2 aligns across 7 bases. The ends lost 4 bases at V and 7 bases at J; junction bases unmatched: 10. This CDR3 is built from 14 residues. CDR1 is WSHSY and CDR2 is SAAADI in the germline V gene. Here the CDR3 reads CASSGGGGPKEQYF. As DNA, the CDR3 is TGCGCCAGCAGTGGGGGCGGGGGTCCTAAAGAGCAGTACTTC.